The 2 T cell receptor beta chains listed next were all sequenced from one sample in a study of blood T cell repertoires in COVID-19. The table came from immunoSEQ multiplex PCR; TCRdb's copy has only in-frame clones and leaves some out. The table lists about 100,000 clones, around four fifths of them singletons, with 13% in the top ten. The sample taken for sequencing was peripheral blood. Every receptor here comes from a man aged 45-65 years with active or convalescent COVID-19.

This chain links TRBV11-2 with TRBJ2-7; D is ambiguous. The CDR3 consists of 14 residues. The V end was cut by 3 bases, the J end by 0 bases, with 9 bases between. The germline V gene has CDR1 SGHAT and CDR2 FQNNGV. The CDR3 reads CASSLTGISYEQYF. The CDR3, as DNA: TGTGCCAGCAGCTTGACTGGAATCTCCTACGAGCAGTACTTC. The full variable domain, completed using reference TRBV11-2 and TRBJ2-7, is EAGVAQSPRYKIIEKRQSVAFWCNPISGHATLYWYQQILGQGPKLLIQFQNNGVVDDSQLPKDRFSAERLKGVDSTLKIQPAKLEDSAVYLCASSLTGISYEQYFGPGTRLTVT.

The rearrangement uses TRBV19 and TRBJ1-5; D gene ambiguous. CDR1 LNHDA and CDR2 SQIVND come from the germline V gene (reference sequence). The CDR3 has 14 residues. Trimming removed 2 bases at V and 5 bases at J, with 10 bases between. CDR3 in DNA: TGTGCCAGTAGTATACAGCGGGCGGATCAGCCCCAGCATTTT. Its translation is CASSIQRADQPQHF. The whole variable domain, remainder taken from reference TRBV19 and TRBJ1-5, is DGGITQSPKYLFRKEGQNVTLSCEQNLNHDAMYWYRQDPGQGLRLIYYSQIVNDFQKGDIAEGYSVSREKKESFPLTVTSAQKNPTAFYLCASSIQRADQPQHFGDGTRLSIL.